The entry below gives a single T cell receptor beta chain sequence along with its context. Clones were sequenced by immunoSEQ multiplex PCR, and TCRdb holds only the in-frame ones, with some missing. The table shows some 700,000 clones, with 75% to 90% occurring only once. The CDR3 is 13 amino acids. Germline V gives CDR1 SGHAT, CDR2 FQNNGV. The J segment lost 5 bases and the V segment lost 5 bases, leaving 4 bases of the junction unmatched. This sample was taken from a study of shared T cell receptors in the human thymus. These data also formed part of another study, on human thymus T cells.

The chain employs TRBV11-2 and TRBJ2-5; TRBD2 matches 8 bases. The sequence was obtained from a girl under three years old with a congenital heart defect. Sequenced: thymocytes. In DNA, the CDR3 is TGTGCCAGCAGCACTAGCGGTTGCGAGACCCAGTACTTC. It yields the protein CASSTSGCETQYF.